This TCR beta chain was sequenced during a study of CD4 T cells in relation to SARS-CoV-2 and coronaviruses. Study as a whole: Crossreactive spike epitopes shared across donors were mapped to their HLA restriction.

The CDR3 length is 15 residues. Germline loops: CDR1 LNHDA, CDR2 SQIVND (reference sequence). V lost 2 bases, J lost 11 bases, and 10 bases stayed unmatched. A few counts support this clone. Sequenced by immunoSEQ multiplex PCR; TCRdb stores in-frame clones only, minus some. The sample contains 65,000 or so clones, 75% to 90% of which appear only once. The unexposed donors gave CD4+ T cells in about 2011-2019, prior to COVID-19. The source of this sequence is a human donor in good health. The V gene is TRBV19, the J gene TRBJ2-1, with 9 nucleotides matching TRBD1. Sequenced material: memory CD4+ T cells from PBMCs. The CDR3 region is CASSILRTGDFKQFF. The CDR3, as DNA: TGTGCCAGTAGTATATTACGGACAGGGGACTTTAAGCAGTTCTTC.